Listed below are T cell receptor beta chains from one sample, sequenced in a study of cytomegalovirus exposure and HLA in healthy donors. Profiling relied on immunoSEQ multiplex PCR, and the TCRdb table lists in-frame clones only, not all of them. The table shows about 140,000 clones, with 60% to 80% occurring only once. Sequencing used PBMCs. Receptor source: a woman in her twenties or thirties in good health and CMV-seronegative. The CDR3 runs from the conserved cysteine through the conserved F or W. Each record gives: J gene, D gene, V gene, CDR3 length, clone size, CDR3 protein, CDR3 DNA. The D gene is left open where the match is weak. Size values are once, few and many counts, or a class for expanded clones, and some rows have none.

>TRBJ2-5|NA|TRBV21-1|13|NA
CASSVRDQETQYF
TGTGCCAGCAGCGTACGGGACCAAGAGACCCAGTACTTC
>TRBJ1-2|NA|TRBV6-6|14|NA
CASSSHMSSQDYTF
TGTGCCAGCAGTTCTCACATGTCCTCCCAAGACTACACCTTC
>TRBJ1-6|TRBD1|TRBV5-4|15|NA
CASSRDRRGNSPLHF
TGTGCCAGCAGCCGGGACAGGCGGGGTAATTCACCCCTCCACTTT
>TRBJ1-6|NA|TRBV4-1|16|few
CASSQNRDSYNSPLHF
TGCGCCAGCAGCCAAAATAGGGACTCTTATAATTCACCCCTCCACTTT
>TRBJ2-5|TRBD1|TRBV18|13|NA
CAVSGQNQETQYF
TGTGCCGTCTCGGGACAGAACCAAGAGACCCAGTACTTC
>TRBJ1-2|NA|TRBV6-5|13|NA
CASRRVAGGGYTF
TGTGCCAGCCGACGCGTGGCCGGGGGTGGCTACACCTTC
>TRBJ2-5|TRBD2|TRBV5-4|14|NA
CASTLAGGQETQYF
TGTGCCAGCACCTTAGCGGGGGGCCAAGAGACCCAGTACTTC
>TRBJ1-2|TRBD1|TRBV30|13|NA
CAWSRDRPYGYTF
TGTGCCTGGAGTAGGGACAGGCCCTATGGCTACACCTTC
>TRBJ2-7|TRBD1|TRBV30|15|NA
CAWSVLRGPRGEQYF
TGTGCCTGGAGTGTACTAAGGGGGCCCCGGGGCGAGCAGTACTTC
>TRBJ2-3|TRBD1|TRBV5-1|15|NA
CASSLNTGALDTQYF
TGCGCCAGCAGCTTAAACACAGGGGCTTTGGATACGCAGTATTTT
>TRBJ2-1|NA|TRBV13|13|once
CASSLGQDNEQFF
TGTGCCAGCAGCTTAGGGCAGGACAATGAGCAGTTCTTC
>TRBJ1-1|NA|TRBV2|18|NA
CASSRRQAPRSMNTEAFF
TGTGCCAGCAGTCGTCGACAGGCCCCAAGAAGCATGAACACTGAAGCTTTCTTT
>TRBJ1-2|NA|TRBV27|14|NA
CASSSRQGNYGYTF
TGTGCCAGCAGTTCGCGCCAGGGGAACTATGGCTACACCTTC
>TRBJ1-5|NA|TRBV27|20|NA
CASSCRYHWIRSGVNQPQHF
TGTGCCAGCAGTTGCCGCTATCATTGGATTCGGTCTGGAGTCAATCAGCCCCAGCATTTT
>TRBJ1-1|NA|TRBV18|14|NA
CASSPGVGRTEAFF
TGTGCCAGCTCACCGGGAGTAGGGCGCACTGAAGCTTTCTTT
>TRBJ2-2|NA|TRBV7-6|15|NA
CASSFMQGGTGELFF
TGTGCCAGCAGCTTTATGCAGGGAGGCACCGGGGAGCTGTTTTTT
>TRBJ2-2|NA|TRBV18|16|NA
CASSSKRGMNTGELFF
TGTGCCAGCTCAAGTAAACGCGGAATGAACACCGGGGAGCTGTTTTTT
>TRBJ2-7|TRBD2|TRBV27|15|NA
CASSKSGGAVYEQYF
TGTGCCAGCAGTAAAAGCGGGGGGGCCGTTTACGAGCAGTACTTC
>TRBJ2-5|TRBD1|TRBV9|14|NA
CASSGRDSQETQYF
TGTGCCAGCAGCGGCCGGGACAGCCAAGAGACCCAGTACTTC
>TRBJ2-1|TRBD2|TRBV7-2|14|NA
CASSSAGVTNEQFF
TGTGCCAGCAGCTCGGCGGGAGTAACCAATGAGCAGTTCTTC
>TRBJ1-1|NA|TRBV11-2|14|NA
CASSLEGGGTEAFF
TGTGCCAGCAGCTTAGAGGGCGGAGGCACTGAAGCTTTCTTT
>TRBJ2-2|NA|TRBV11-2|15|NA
CASSLSGLTAGELFF
TGTGCCAGCAGCTTAAGCGGCCTCACGGCCGGGGAGCTGTTTTTT
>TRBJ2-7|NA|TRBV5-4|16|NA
CASSRFDSRAYYEQYF
TGTGCCAGCAGCCGATTTGATAGCAGGGCCTACTACGAGCAGTACTTC
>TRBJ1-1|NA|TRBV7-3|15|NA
CASSLMARGNTEAFF
TGTGCCAGCAGCTTAATGGCCCGGGGGAACACTGAAGCTTTCTTT
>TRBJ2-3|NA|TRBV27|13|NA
CASRDWTTDTQYF
TGTGCCAGCAGGGACTGGACTACAGATACGCAGTATTTT
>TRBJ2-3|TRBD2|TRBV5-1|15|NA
CASRQAGGSTDTQYF
TGCGCCAGCAGACAGGCGGGGGGTAGCACAGATACGCAGTATTTT
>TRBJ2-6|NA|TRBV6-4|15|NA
CASSDGLSGANVLTF
TGTGCCAGCAGTGACGGCCTCTCTGGGGCCAACGTCCTGACTTTC
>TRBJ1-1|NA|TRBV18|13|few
CASSQQLNTEAFF
TGTGCCAGCTCACAACAGTTGAACACTGAAGCTTTCTTT
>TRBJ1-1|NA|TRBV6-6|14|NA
CASSYSGLNTEAFF
TGTGCCAGCAGTTACTCGGGCCTGAACACTGAAGCTTTCTTT
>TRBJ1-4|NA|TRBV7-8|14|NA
CASSQTERNEKLFF
TGTGCCAGCAGCCAGACTGAAAGGAATGAAAAACTGTTTTTT
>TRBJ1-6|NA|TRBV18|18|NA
CASSQSRPGGTNNSPLHF
TGTGCCAGCTCACAATCTCGTCCGGGGGGTACTAATAATTCACCCCTCCACTTT
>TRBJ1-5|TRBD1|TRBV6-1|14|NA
CASSLDRGYQPQHF
TGTGCCAGCAGCCTCGACAGGGGTTATCAGCCCCAGCATTTT
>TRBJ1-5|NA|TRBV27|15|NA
CASSPPGQGNQPQHF
TGTGCCAGCAGTCCTCCGGGACAAGGCAATCAGCCCCAGCATTTT
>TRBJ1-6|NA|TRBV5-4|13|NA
CASSLGGNSPLHF
TGTGCCAGCAGCTTGGGAGGTAATTCACCCCTCCACTTT
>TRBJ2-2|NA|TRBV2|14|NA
CASILDRNTGELFF
TGTGCCAGCATCCTAGACAGGAACACCGGGGAGCTGTTTTTT
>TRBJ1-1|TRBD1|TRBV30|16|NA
CAWSVLLNRQGSEAFF
TGTGCCTGGAGTGTTCTATTAAACAGACAGGGGTCGGAAGCTTTCTTT
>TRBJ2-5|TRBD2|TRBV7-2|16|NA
CASSFHSLADRETQYF
TGTGCCAGCAGCTTCCACTCGCTAGCGGATCGAGAGACCCAGTACTTC
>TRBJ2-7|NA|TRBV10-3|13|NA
CAISERGAHEQYF
TGTGCCATCAGTGAGCGGGGGGCTCACGAGCAGTACTTC
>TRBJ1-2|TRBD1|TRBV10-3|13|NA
CAIKTDRGYGYTF
TGTGCCATCAAAACGGACAGGGGCTATGGCTACACCTTC
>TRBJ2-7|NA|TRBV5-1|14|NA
CASSFYGGTYEQYF
TGCGCCAGCAGCTTTTATGGAGGGACCTACGAGCAGTACTTC
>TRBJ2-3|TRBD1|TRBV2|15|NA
CANQRDRGYTDTQYF
TGTGCCAACCAGCGGGACAGGGGTTACACAGATACGCAGTATTTT
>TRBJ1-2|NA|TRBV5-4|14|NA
CASSLDRAGYGYTF
TGTGCCAGCAGCTTGGACAGGGCAGGGTATGGCTACACCTTC
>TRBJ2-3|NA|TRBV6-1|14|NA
CASSVRQVTDTQYF
TGTGCCAGCAGTGTGAGACAGGTCACAGATACGCAGTATTTT
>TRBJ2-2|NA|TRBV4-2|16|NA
CASTNPGATNTGELFF
TGTGCCAGCACGAATCCAGGGGCTACGAACACCGGGGAGCTGTTTTTT
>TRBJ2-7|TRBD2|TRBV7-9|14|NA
CASRDWRGEGEQYF
TGTGCCAGCAGGGACTGGCGGGGGGAAGGCGAGCAGTACTTC
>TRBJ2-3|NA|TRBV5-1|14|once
CASSFGRSTDTQYF
TGCGCCAGCAGCTTCGGCAGGAGCACAGATACGCAGTATTTT
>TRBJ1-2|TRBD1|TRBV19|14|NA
CASTAGQQNYGYTF
TGTGCCAGTACTGCGGGACAGCAGAACTATGGCTACACCTTC
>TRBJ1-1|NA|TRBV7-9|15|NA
CASSFGRRGSTEAFF
TGTGCCAGCAGCTTCGGGAGGAGAGGTAGCACTGAAGCTTTCTTT
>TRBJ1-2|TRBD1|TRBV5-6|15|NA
CASSLGDRVDYGYTF
TGTGCCAGCAGCTTGGGGGACAGGGTCGACTATGGCTACACCTTC